Below are 30 T cell receptor beta chains sequenced from a single sample in a study of beta chain features in type 1 diabetes. The sequenced template was cDNA made from the entire isolated RNA. Clones were read by immunoSEQ multiplex PCR, and TCRdb kept only the in-frame ones, dropping some. The table shows fewer than 350,000 clones, with 8% occurring only once. The sequencing input was central memory CD4+ T cells from blood. Receptors originate from a woman between 18 and 29 years old in good health.

The chain is built from TRBV6-1 and TRBJ2-1, with TRBD2 matching over 15 bases. CDR3 length equals 19 residues. V was clipped by 4 bases and J by 8 bases; unmatched bases: 15. The germline gives CDR1 MNHNS, CDR2 SASEGT. The CDR3 DNA sequence: TGTGCCAGCAGTGTGCGGTGGACTAGCGGGAGGGCCGTGTCATATGAGCAGTTCTTC. Translating it yields CASSVRWTSGRAVSYEQFF.

V usage is TRBV7-2 and J usage is TRBJ2-1; D might be TRBD1 or TRBD2, each matching 5 bases. Germline CDR1 reads SGHTA; CDR2 reads FQGNSA. Trimming took off 1 base at V and 12 bases at J, with 16 bases between the two ends. The CDR3 extends over 14 amino acids. As DNA, the CDR3 is TGTGCCAGCAGCTTAGGGGGGACCTCCGGCGGGCAGTTCTTC. This translates into CASSLGGTSGGQFF.

The rearrangement joins TRBV27 to TRBJ2-7; D remains ambiguous. The CDR3 length is 13 residues. The V and J ends lost 5 bases and 2 bases respectively, with 10 bases between them. Germline-derived CDR1 and CDR2 are MNHEY and SMNVEV (reference sequence). Written as DNA, the CDR3 is TGTGCCAGCAGTCCTAGTGCTCCCTACGAGCAGTACGTC. Encoded protein: CASSPSAPYEQYV.

This clone was recorded a few times. The rearrangement joins TRBV5-8 to TRBJ1-2; unclear D gene. CDR3 length: 13 residues. From germline, CDR1 is SGHTS and CDR2 YDEGEE. V was shortened by 3 bases and J by 8 bases, with 14 bases between the two germline ends. The CDR3 DNA is TGTGCCAGCAGCTCGTGGACTCTCGAGGGCTACACCTTC. Protein product: CASSSWTLEGYTF.

This clone has more than one count but fewer than ten. V usage is TRBV30 and J usage is TRBJ1-2; D perhaps matches TRBD1 (6 bases). The germline gives CDR1 GTSNPN, CDR2 SVGIG (reference sequence). The length of the CDR3 is 12 residues. In DNA, the CDR3 is TGTGCGGGTAACAAGGGACATGTCGGCTACACCTTC. Protein product: CAGNKGHVGYTF.

This clone was observed many times. The chain couples TRBV7-2 to TRBJ1-5; D gene unclear. Between the trimmed V and J ends, which lost 3 bases and 4 bases, there was a span of 7 bases. From germline, CDR1 is SGHTA and CDR2 FQGNSA. CDR3 size: 13 residues. The CDR3 DNA follows: TGTGCCAGCAGCTTCGTTTGGAATCAGCCCCAGCATTTT. This encodes CASSFVWNQPQHF.

This clone was recorded a few times. The rearrangement joins TRBV5-6 to TRBJ2-4; a weak D match, TRBD1 (6 bases). Germline CDR1 is SGHDT and CDR2 is YYEEEE. Trimming took off 7 bases at V and 2 bases at J, with 13 bases between the two ends. This CDR3 spans 14 amino acids. The CDR3, as DNA: TGTGCCAGCGGTCTTCAGGGGACCAAAAACATTCAGTACTTC. This translates into CASGLQGTKNIQYF.

Comment on this clone: The sample carries other DNA sequences with the same CDR3. V and J are TRBV6-6 and TRBJ2-7; 7 nucleotides match TRBD1. The CDR3 covers 13 residues. The V and J ends lost 4 bases and 2 bases, in that order; junction bases with no gene match: 2. Germline V gene sequence: CDR1 MNHNY, CDR2 SVGAGI (reference sequence). The chain's CDR3 is CASSSQGAYEQYV. CDR3 nucleotides: TGTGCCAGCAGTTCCCAGGGGGCCTACGAGCAGTACGTC.

This clone was seen a handful of times. The gene calls are TRBV7-2 and TRBJ1-3; D is undetermined. In germline, CDR1 is SGHTA, CDR2 FQGNSA. The V end was cut by 6 bases, the J end by 0 bases, with 9 bases between. The CDR3 sequence is 14 residues long. CDR3 bases: TGTGCCAGCAGGTGGCAGAGCTCTGGAAACACCATATATTTT. It specifies CASRWQSSGNTIYF.

This clone has just a few counts. The rearrangement joins TRBV19 to TRBJ1-5; no clear D. Looked up from germline, CDR1 is LNHDA and CDR2 is SQIVND (reference sequence). CDR3 length: 11 residues. V was cut by 1 base and J by 11 bases, with 6 bases left in between. This CDR3 reads CASSIAMTQHF. CDR3 nucleotide sequence: TGTGCCAGTAGTATAGCCATGACCCAGCATTTT.

The gene calls are TRBV28 and TRBJ2-1; perhaps D is TRBD1 or TRBD2 (5 bases each). Per the germline V gene, CDR1 is MDHEN and CDR2 is SYDVKM. This CDR3 has 11 amino acids. The germline V and J ends were trimmed by 8 bases and 9 bases, with 11 bases remaining between them. CDR3 protein: CASGSRGEQFF. CDR3 nucleotides: TGTGCCAGCGGGTCGAGGGGTGAGCAGTTCTTC.

This clone has only a few counts. The rearrangement links TRBV2 to TRBJ1-5, with D uncertain. V was shortened by 7 bases and J by 6 bases, with 25 bases between the two germline ends. Germline CDR1 SNHLY, CDR2 FYNNEI. The length of the CDR3 is 17 residues. CDR3 region: CASTGLLTAGPGQPQHF. In DNA, the CDR3 is TGTGCCAGCACGGGCCTCCTTACAGCCGGTCCGGGTCAGCCCCAGCATTTT. The full variable domain, completed using reference TRBV2 and TRBJ1-5, is EPEVTQTPSHQVTQMGQEVILRCVPISNHLYFYWYRQILGQKVEFLVSFYNNEISEKSEIFDDQFSVERPDGSNFTLKIRSTKLEDSAMYFCASTGLLTAGPGQPQHFGDGTRLSIL.

This clone was counted ten times or more. The chain carries TRBV7-2 and TRBJ1-2, with D unresolved. Germline V gene lookup returns CDR1 SGHTA and CDR2 FQGNSA. The ends were cut back, 5 bases at V and 6 bases at J, with 13 bases in the middle. The CDR3 covers 13 residues. CDR3 DNA sequence: TGTGCCAGCAGCACCTCGCGAGAAGATGGCTACACCTTC. Its translation: CASSTSREDGYTF.

V usage is TRBV4-3 and J usage is TRBJ2-3; TRBD2 agrees at 9 bases. CDR1 and CDR2 from the germline V gene are LGHNA and YSLEER. Unmatched junction bases numbered 10, after V lost 3 bases and J lost 3 bases. The CDR3 consists of 17 residues. CDR3 region: CASSQLNSGSLTDTQYF. CDR3 DNA: TGCGCCAGCAGCCAGTTAAATAGCGGGAGCCTAACAGATACGCAGTATTTT.

This clone appeared many times. The chain carries TRBV7-3 and TRBJ2-1; 8 bases are shared with TRBD2. The CDR3 loop spans 14 amino acids. CDR1 SGHTA and CDR2 FQGTGA come from the germline V gene. Germline trimming cut 3 bases from V and 4 bases from J; bases unmatched to any gene: 2. CDR3 sequence (DNA): TGTGCCAGCAGCTTTAGCGGGGTGTACAATGAGCAGTTCTTC. Translation: CASSFSGVYNEQFF.

This clone was seen more than once but under ten times. V is TRBV29-1 and J is TRBJ2-6; 9 nucleotides match TRBD1. J gave up 4 bases and V 3 bases, and 16 bases lay outside the gene matches. The CDR3 runs 19 residues. Per germline, CDR1 SQVTM and CDR2 ANQGSEA. The CDR3 sequence: CSVEEGDRVPRSGANVLTF. CDR3 bases: TGCAGCGTTGAGGAGGGGGACAGGGTGCCTCGGTCCGGGGCCAACGTCCTGACTTTC.

This chain links TRBV5-4 with TRBJ1-5, with D unresolved. Trimming stripped 7 bases from V and 10 bases from J, with 12 bases between. The CDR3 is made up of 11 amino acids. Germline-derived CDR1 and CDR2 are SGHNT and YYREEE (reference sequence). CDR3 sequence: CASLDRTPQHF. CDR3 bases: TGTGCCAGCCTAGACCGAACACCCCAGCATTTT.

The chain combines TRBV19 with TRBJ1-1; D gene ambiguous. This CDR3 is 17 amino acids long. Germline V gives CDR1 LNHDA, CDR2 SQIVND (reference sequence). V lost 3 bases, J lost 5 bases, and 22 bases lay in between. CDR3 protein: CASSMGVTGLVRTEAFF. In nucleotides, the CDR3 is TGTGCCAGTAGTATGGGTGTTACCGGCTTGGTGCGGACTGAAGCTTTCTTT.

The DNA of the CDR3 is TGCGCCAGCAGCCAAGATCCGTGGGCCCATCCGTACTTC. It is translated as CASSQDPWAHPYF. The V and J genes are TRBV4-3 and TRBJ2-4; D unclear. This CDR3 is 13 amino acids long. The V and J ends lost 0 bases and 15 bases respectively, with 15 bases between them. Germline V lookup: CDR1 LGHNA, CDR2 YSLEER.

CDR3 loop: CASKDTSSRRQFF. The CDR3 DNA reads TGTGCCAGCAAAGATACATCCTCCCGGCGGCAGTTCTTC. This chain links TRBV6-6 with TRBJ2-1, with D unresolved. Trimming pared 7 bases from V and 12 bases from J, leaving 19 bases between. The CDR3 length is 13 residues. Germline V gene lookup returns CDR1 MNHNY and CDR2 SVGAGI (reference sequence).

Here the CDR3 DNA reads TGTGCCAGTAGTATGCGGCGCAGCACAGATACGCAGTATTTT. Translating gives CASSMRRSTDTQYF. This chain connects TRBV19 to TRBJ2-3; D remains unclear. Trimming cost V 3 bases and J 0 bases, with 7 bases left between them. Per the germline V gene, CDR1 is LNHDA and CDR2 is SQIVND (reference sequence). The CDR3 consists of 14 residues.

This sequence joins TRBV6-5 and TRBJ2-1; D gene unclear. Between the trimmed V and J ends, which lost 3 bases and 0 bases, there was a span of 9 bases. Germline loops: CDR1 MNHEY, CDR2 SVGAGI. The CDR3 totals 15 residues. The CDR3 loop reads CASSYEIPSYNEQFF. CDR3 nucleotide sequence: TGTGCCAGCAGTTATGAGATTCCCTCCTACAATGAGCAGTTCTTC.

Notes on this clone: One base away lies a much larger clone, so this may be a sequencing read error. The rearrangement links TRBV19 to TRBJ2-7, with D possibly called TRBD1 or TRBD2 (5 bases each). Trimming shortened V by 4 bases and J by 2 bases, and 9 bases separated the two germline ends. Germline CDR1 is LNHDA and CDR2 is SQIVND (reference sequence). This CDR3 region has 13 residues. This chain's CDR3 is CASSTQGPYEQYF. As DNA, the CDR3 is TGTGCCAGTAGTACCCAGGGACCCTACGAGCAGTACTTC. Drawing the rest from reference TRBV19 and TRBJ2-7, the complete variable domain is DGGITQSPKYLFRKEGQNVTLSCEQNLNHDAMYWYRQDPGQGLRLIYYSQIVNDFQKGDIAEGYSVSREKKESFPLTVTSAQKNPTAFYLCASSTQGPYEQYFGPGTRLTVT.

This clone was found a few times. This rearrangement joins TRBV4-1 to TRBJ2-1, with D unresolved. The V end lost 0 bases, the J end lost 4 bases, and 10 bases lay between the germline ends. The CDR3 is 15 amino acids. Germline values: CDR1 MGHRA, CDR2 YSYEKL. DNA for the CDR3: TGCGCCAGCAGCCAAGATCTGCAGAGTTACAATGAGCAGTTCTTC. Translated, it gives CASSQDLQSYNEQFF.

In this sample, this clone turned up a few times. The chain has TRBV7-2 and TRBJ1-5; no firm D call. The V end lost 2 bases, the J end lost 0 bases, and 11 bases lay between the germline ends. There are 16 residues in the CDR3. The germline V gene has CDR1 SGHTA and CDR2 FQGNSA. The chain's CDR3 is CASSLSGRNSNQPQHF. The CDR3 DNA follows: TGTGCCAGCAGCTTATCCGGCCGGAATAGCAATCAGCCCCAGCATTTT.

Ten or more counts support this clone. V is TRBV5-1 and J is TRBJ1-5; unclear D gene. The length of the CDR3 is 13 residues. The germline CDR1 and CDR2 sequences are SGHRS and YFSETQ. Trimming removed 1 base from V and 10 bases from J, with 12 bases in between. For the CDR3, the DNA is TGCGCCAGCAGCTTGAACGACCAAACCCCCCAGCATTTT. Protein: CASSLNDQTPQHF.

The rearrangement joins TRBV5-1 to TRBJ2-5, with a weak D call TRBD2 (7 bases). The CDR3 runs 14 residues. V dropped 3 bases and J dropped 5 bases, with 14 bases sitting between them. The germline V gene encodes CDR1 SGHRS and CDR2 YFSETQ. DNA of the CDR3: TGCGCCAGCAGCTGGGGGGGCGCAGTGGAGACCCAGTACTTC. This codes for CASSWGGAVETQYF.

This sequence joins TRBV13 and TRBJ1-6; 7 bases are a match to TRBD1. CDR1 PRHDT and CDR2 FYEKMQ come from the germline V gene (reference sequence). This CDR3 is 16 amino acids long. Unmatched junction bases numbered 9, after V lost 5 bases and J lost 5 bases. Here the CDR3 DNA reads TGTGCCAGCAGCCCCCTTGGGACAGCAAATAATTCACCCCTCCACTTT. Its translation: CASSPLGTANNSPLHF.

The CDR3 protein is CASSINPDRELFF. The CDR3 DNA sequence: TGCGCCAGCAGCATAAACCCCGACCGGGAGCTGTTTTTT. The chain uses TRBV5-1 and TRBJ2-2; D is ambiguous. V dropped 4 bases and J dropped 9 bases, with 13 bases sitting between them. Germline V gene sequence: CDR1 SGHRS, CDR2 YFSETQ. There are 13 residues in the CDR3. The full variable domain, in which reference TRBV5-1 and TRBJ2-2 provide the parts outside the CDR3, is KAGVTQTPRYLIKTRGQQVTLSCSPISGHRSVSWYQQTPGQGLQFLFEYFSETQRNKGNFPGRFSGRQFSNSRSEMNVSTLELGDSALYLCASSINPDRELFFGEGSRLTVL.

This clone was detected ten times or more. The V call is TRBV7-3, the J call TRBJ2-3; D possibly matches TRBD1 or TRBD2 (5 bases each). The germline V gene encodes CDR1 SGHTA and CDR2 FQGTGA. The length of the CDR3 is 14 residues. Trimming shortened V by 5 bases and J by 3 bases, and 12 bases separated the two germline ends. Here the CDR3 DNA reads TGTGCCAGCAGCCTGGGGGTAGTAACAGATACGCAGTATTTT. Its protein is CASSLGVVTDTQYF.